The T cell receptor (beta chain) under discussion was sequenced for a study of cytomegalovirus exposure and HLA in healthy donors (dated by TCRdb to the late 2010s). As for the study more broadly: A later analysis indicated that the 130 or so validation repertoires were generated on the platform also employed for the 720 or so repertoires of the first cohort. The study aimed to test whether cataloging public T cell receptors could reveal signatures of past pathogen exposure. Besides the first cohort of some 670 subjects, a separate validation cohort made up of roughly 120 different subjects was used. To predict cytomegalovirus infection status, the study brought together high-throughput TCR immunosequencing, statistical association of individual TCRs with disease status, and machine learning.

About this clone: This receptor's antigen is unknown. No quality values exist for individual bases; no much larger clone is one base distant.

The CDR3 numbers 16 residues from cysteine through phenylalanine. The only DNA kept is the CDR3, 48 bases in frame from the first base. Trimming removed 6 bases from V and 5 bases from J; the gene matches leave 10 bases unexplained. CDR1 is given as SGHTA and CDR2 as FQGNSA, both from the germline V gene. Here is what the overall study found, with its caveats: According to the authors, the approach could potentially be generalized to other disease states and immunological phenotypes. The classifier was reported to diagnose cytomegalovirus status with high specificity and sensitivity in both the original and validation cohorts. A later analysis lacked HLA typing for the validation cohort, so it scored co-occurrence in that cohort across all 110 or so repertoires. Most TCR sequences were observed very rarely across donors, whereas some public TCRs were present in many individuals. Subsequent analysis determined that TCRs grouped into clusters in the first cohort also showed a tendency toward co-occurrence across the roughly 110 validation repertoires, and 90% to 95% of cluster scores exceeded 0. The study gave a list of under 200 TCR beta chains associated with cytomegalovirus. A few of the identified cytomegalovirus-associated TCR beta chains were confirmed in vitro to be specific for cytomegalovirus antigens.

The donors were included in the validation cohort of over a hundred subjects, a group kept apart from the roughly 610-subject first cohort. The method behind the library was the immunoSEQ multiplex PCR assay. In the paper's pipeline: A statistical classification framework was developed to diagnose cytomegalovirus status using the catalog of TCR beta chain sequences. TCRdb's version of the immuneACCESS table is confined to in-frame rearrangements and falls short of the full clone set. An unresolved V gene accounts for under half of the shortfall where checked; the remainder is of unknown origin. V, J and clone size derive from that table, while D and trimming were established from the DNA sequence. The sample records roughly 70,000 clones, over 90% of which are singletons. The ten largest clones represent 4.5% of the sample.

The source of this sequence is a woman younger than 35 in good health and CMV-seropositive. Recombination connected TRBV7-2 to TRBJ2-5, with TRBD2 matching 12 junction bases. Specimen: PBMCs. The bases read TGTGCCAGCAGACCAGACGGGACTAGCGGGTGGGAGACCCAGTACTTC. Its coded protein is CASRPDGTSGWETQYF.